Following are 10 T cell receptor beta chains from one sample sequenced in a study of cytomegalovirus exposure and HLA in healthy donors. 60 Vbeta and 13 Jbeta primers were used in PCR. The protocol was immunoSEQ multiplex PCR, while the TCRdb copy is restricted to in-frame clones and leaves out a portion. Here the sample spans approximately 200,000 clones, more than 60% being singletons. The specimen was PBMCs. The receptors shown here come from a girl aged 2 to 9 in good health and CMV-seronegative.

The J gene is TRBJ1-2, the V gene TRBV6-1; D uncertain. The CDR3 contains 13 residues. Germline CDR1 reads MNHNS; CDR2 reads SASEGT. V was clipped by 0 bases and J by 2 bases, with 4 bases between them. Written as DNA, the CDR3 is TGTGCCAGCAGTGAAGCCCAGAACTATGGCTACACCTTC. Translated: CASSEAQNYGYTF.

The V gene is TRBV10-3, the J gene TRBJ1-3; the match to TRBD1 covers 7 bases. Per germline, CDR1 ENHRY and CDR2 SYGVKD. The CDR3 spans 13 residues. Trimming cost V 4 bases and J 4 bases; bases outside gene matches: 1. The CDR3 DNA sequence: TGTGCCATCAGTGGACAGGGAGGAAACACCATATATTTT. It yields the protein CAISGQGGNTIYF.

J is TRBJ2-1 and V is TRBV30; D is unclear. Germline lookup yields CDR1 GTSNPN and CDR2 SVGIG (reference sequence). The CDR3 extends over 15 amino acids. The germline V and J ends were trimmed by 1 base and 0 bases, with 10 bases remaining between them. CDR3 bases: TGTGCCTGGAGTGGACTGGAGAGCTCCTACAATGAGCAGTTCTTC. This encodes CAWSGLESSYNEQFF.

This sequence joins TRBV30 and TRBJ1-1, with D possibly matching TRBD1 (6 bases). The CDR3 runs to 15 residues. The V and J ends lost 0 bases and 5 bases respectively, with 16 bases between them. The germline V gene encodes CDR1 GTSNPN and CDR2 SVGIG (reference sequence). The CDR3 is CAWSVPGGRATEAFF. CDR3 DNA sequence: TGTGCCTGGAGTGTACCGGGGGGGCGAGCGACTGAAGCTTTCTTT.

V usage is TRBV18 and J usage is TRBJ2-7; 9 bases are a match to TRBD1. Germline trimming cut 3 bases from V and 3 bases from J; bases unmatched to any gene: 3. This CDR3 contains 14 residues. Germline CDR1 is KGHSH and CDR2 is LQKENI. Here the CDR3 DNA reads TGTGCCAGCTCACCCGGGACAGGGATCTACGAGCAGTACTTC. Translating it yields CASSPGTGIYEQYF.

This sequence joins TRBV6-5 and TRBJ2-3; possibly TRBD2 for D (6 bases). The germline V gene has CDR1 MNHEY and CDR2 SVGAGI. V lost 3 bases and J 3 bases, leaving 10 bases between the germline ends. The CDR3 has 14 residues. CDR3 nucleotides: TGTGCCAGCAGTTATCGGGACTCAACAGATACGCAGTATTTT. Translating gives CASSYRDSTDTQYF.

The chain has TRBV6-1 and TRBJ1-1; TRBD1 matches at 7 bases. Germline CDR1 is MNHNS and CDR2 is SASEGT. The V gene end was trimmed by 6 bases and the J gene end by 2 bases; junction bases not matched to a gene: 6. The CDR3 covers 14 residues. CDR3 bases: TGTGCCAGCAGGGTGAGACAGGGTAACACTGAAGCTTTCTTT. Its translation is CASRVRQGNTEAFF.

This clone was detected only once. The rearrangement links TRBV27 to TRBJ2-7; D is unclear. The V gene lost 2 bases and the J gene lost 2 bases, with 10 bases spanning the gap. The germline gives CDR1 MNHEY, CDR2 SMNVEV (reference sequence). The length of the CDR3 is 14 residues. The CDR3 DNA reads TGTGCCAGCAGTTTACGATATTCTACCTACGAGCAGTACTTC. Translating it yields CASSLRYSTYEQYF.

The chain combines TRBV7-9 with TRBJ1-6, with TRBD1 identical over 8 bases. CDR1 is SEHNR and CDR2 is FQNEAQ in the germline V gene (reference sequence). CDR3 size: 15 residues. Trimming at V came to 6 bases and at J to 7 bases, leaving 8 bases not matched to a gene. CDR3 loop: CASRATGASNSPLHF. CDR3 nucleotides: TGTGCCAGCAGGGCGACAGGGGCGAGCAATTCACCCCTCCACTTT.

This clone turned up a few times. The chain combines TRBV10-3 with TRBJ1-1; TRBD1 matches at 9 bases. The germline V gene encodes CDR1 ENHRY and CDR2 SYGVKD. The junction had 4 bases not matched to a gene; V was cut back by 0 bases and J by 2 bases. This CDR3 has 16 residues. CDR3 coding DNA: TGTGCCATCAGTGAGTCGGTGGGACAGGGAAACACTGAAGCTTTCTTT. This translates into CAISESVGQGNTEAFF.